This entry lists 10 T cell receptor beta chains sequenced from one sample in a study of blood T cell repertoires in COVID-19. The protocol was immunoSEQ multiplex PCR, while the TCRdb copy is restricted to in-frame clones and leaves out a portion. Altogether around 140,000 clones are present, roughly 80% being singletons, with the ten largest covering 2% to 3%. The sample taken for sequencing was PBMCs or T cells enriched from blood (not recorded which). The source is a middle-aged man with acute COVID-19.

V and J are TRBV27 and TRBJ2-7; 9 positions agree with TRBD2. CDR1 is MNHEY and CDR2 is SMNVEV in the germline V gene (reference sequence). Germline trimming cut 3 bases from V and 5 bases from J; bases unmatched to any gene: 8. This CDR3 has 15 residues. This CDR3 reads CASSFGSGRAHEQYF. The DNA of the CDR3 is TGTGCCAGCAGTTTCGGTAGCGGGAGAGCCCACGAGCAGTACTTC.

Here the CDR3 reads CASRQGPNTEAFF. CDR3 sequence (DNA): TGTGCCAGCAGACAGGGCCCGAACACTGAAGCTTTCTTT. The J gene is TRBJ1-1, the V gene TRBV6-5; TRBD1 is a possible D gene (6 bases). Trimming shortened V by 6 bases and J by 1 base, and 9 bases separated the two germline ends. Germline values: CDR1 MNHEY, CDR2 SVGAGI. The CDR3 loop spans 13 amino acids.

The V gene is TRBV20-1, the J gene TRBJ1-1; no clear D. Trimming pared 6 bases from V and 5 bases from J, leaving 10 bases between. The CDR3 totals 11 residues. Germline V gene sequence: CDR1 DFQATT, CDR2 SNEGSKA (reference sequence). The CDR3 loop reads CSAPELTEAFF. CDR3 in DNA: TGCAGTGCCCCGGAGTTAACTGAAGCTTTCTTT.

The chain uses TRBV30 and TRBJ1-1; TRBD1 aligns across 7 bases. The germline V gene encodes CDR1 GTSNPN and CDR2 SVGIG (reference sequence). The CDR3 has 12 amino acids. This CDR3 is CQGGRLNTEAFF. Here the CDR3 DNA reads TGTCAAGGGGGCCGACTGAACACTGAAGCTTTCTTT.

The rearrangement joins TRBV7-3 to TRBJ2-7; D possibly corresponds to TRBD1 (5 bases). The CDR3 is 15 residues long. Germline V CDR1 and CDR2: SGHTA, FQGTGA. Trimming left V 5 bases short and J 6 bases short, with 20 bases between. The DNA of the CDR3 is TGTGCCAGCAGCCCGCGGCAGGGTGTTCTATCCGAGCAGTACTTC. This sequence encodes CASSPRQGVLSEQYF.

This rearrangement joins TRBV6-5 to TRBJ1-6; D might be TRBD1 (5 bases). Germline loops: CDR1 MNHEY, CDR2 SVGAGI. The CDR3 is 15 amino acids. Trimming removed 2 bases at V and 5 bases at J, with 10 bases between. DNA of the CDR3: TGTGCCAGCAGTTACGAGGACACCCATAATTCACCCCTCCACTTT. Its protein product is CASSYEDTHNSPLHF.

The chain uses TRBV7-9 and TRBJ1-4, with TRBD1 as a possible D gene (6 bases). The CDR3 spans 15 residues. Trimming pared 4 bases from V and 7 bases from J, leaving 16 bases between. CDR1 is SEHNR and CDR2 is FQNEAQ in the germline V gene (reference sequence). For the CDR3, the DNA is TGTGCCAGCAGCTCAGGCGGGGGGGCTTCTGAAAAACTGTTTTTT. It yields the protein CASSSGGGASEKLFF.

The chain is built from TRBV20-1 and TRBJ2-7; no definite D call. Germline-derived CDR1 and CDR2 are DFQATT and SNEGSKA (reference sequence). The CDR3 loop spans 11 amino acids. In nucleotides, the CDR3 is TGCAGCCCCAAGTCCGGTCACGAGCAGTACTTC. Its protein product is CSPKSGHEQYF.

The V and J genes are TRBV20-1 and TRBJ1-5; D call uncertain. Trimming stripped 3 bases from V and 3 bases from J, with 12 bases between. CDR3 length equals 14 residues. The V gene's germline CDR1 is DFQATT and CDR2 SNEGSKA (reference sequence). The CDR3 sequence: CSASEGGSNQPQHF. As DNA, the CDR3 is TGCAGTGCTAGTGAGGGCGGGTCCAATCAGCCCCAGCATTTT.

The CDR3 region has the DNA TGTGCCAGCAGCCCACCGATTGCCACGACAGGGGGCGGAACTGAAGCTTTCTTT. Amino acids: CASSPPIATTGGGTEAFF. The chain couples TRBV7-2 to TRBJ1-1; 10 bases are a match to TRBD1. The CDR3 consists of 18 residues. V lost 5 bases to trimming and J lost 5 bases; unmatched junction nucleotides: 17. Germline V gene sequence: CDR1 SGHTA, CDR2 FQGNSA.